This record concerns one TCR beta chain sequence. Its target is unknown. The CDR3 is 11 amino acids. Deletions cut 7 bases from V and 4 bases from J, with 10 bases between. Germline V gene sequence: CDR1 DFQATT, CDR2 SNEGSKA (reference sequence). The record originates from a study of OX40 agonist ivuxolimab in advanced cancers. About the research overall: Patients' therapy was ivuxolimab, an antibody that acts as an agonist of OX40 (CD134). Treatment received earlier with anti-PD-1, anti-PD-L1 or anti-CTLA-4 agents was allowed, and 40% had some.

The study's findings and limits: Dosing at 0.1 to 3.0 mg/kg was accompanied by clonal expansion of CD4+ and CD8+ blood T cells by week 6. In CD8+ T cells, expanded clones were on average more numerous than in CD4+.

TCRdb's copy holds only in-frame clones and misses some; the assay was immunoSEQ multiplex PCR. The sample records approximately 59,000 clones, approximately 90% being singletons. This sample comprised CD4+ or CD8+ T cells sorted from blood, obtained in a trial of the OX40 agonist ivuxolimab. This sequence originates from an adult with an advanced solid tumor such as melanoma, head and neck, liver or kidney cancer. The V call is TRBV20-1, the J call TRBJ2-5; the D gene is possibly TRBD2 (6 bases). CDR3 sequence (DNA): TGCAGTGTAAGGACTATAGAGACCCAGTACTTC. This encodes CSVRTIETQYF.